The present entry profiles one TCR beta chain with its context. The source of the sample is a study of shared clonotypes between healthy human individuals. V gave up 1 base and J gave up 5 bases, with 8 bases separating them. The CDR3 loop spans 13 amino acids. CDR1 and CDR2 from the germline V gene are SGHTA and FQGNSA. Using immunoSEQ multiplex PCR, the repertoire was profiled, and TCRdb retains in-frame clones only, with some absent. The table shows hundreds of thousands of clones, with around three quarters occurring only once. This receptor was obtained from a woman aged 40 to 50 in good health. Some clones in this sample may be carry-over from other donors' samples. This rearrangement joins TRBV7-2 to TRBJ2-5; D ambiguous. Sequencing was carried out using PBMCs. CDR3 bases: TGTGCCAGCAGCTTAGGGTTCGGGGAGACCCAGTACTTC. Translation: CASSLGFGETQYF. Drawing the rest from reference TRBV7-2 and TRBJ2-5, the complete variable domain is GAGVSQSPSNKVTEKGKDVELRCDPISGHTALYWYRQSLGQGLEFLIYFQGNSAPDKSGLPSDRFSAERTGGSVSTLTIQRTQQEDSAVYLCASSLGFGETQYFGPGTRLLVL.